The sequence of this T cell receptor beta chain was determined in a study of blood T cell repertoires in COVID-19 (dated by TCRdb to the early 2020s). Regarding the complete study: Collaborator samples came from the United States, Italy and Spain and covered acute and convalescent phases of COVID-19. The prospective study material was composed of cDNA or gDNA derived from T cells, B-cell-depleted T cells, or PBMCs. The dataset comprised deeply sampled blood TCRbeta repertoires from subjects exposed to, actively infected with, or recovered from COVID-19. The repertoires were released in a freely available public database intended as a resource for research on the immune response to SARS-CoV-2. The samples were drawn from the first 160 participants of the ongoing ImmuneRACE study and from 950 to 1,500 subjects provided by 6 global collaborators. Sample metadata almost always included a de-identified subject ID, COVID-19 status, age in years and sex. Where available, HLA class I and class II types were obtained from metadata supplied by the sample provider rather than from assay-based typing. Beyond this particular receptor, the publication reports: The quantity of clinical and demographic metadata differed by source and by participant and was supplied without curation.

TCRbeta CDR3 regions were amplified from genomic DNA using the immunoSEQ Assay, a bias-controlled multiplex PCR. The source study handled its data this way. Within the assay, amplification of reference gene primers was used to estimate how many nucleated cells each sample contained. To quantify the absolute abundance of each unique TCRbeta CDR3 rearrangement, sequence reads were collapsed and filtered. Productive Simpson clonality was computed per sample as the square root of Simpson's diversity index over productive rearrangements. This immuneACCESS table, as held by TCRdb, lists in-frame sequences with V and J called but not all clones. Of the missing ones, under half trace to an unresolved V gene in checked studies; the others have no known cause. V and J calls and clone size follow that table, whereas D and trimming were derived from the DNA. The sample yields some 110,000 clones; 70% to 85% were counted once. 2.5% to 3.5% of the sample belongs to the ten largest clones.

As concerns this clone: The target of this receptor is not known. Qualities for individual bases were not recorded, and no much larger clone is one base off.

Whole blood was collected in K2EDTA tubes by collaborating institutions according to the institutions' own protocols. Collaborator samples were shipped for TCRbeta analysis as frozen whole blood, isolated PBMCs, or DNA extracted from either sample type. The receptor's source is a woman at least 80 years old with active or convalescent COVID-19. The sample was peripheral blood.

CDR3 protein: CASSFYQLNRVLGGYTF. The nucleotides read TGTGCCAGCAGTTTCTATCAACTCAACAGGGTATTAGGTGGCTACACCTTC. This sequence uses TRBV28 and TRBJ1-2, with TRBD1 perhaps the D gene, on 6 matching bases. Via the germline V gene, CDR1 is MDHEN and CDR2 SYDVKM. V is cut by 3 bases and J by 7 bases, and the space between the germline ends is 24 bases. The CDR3 spans 17 residues, from the cysteine through the phenylalanine. Only CDR3 DNA is held: 51 bases, read in frame from base 1.